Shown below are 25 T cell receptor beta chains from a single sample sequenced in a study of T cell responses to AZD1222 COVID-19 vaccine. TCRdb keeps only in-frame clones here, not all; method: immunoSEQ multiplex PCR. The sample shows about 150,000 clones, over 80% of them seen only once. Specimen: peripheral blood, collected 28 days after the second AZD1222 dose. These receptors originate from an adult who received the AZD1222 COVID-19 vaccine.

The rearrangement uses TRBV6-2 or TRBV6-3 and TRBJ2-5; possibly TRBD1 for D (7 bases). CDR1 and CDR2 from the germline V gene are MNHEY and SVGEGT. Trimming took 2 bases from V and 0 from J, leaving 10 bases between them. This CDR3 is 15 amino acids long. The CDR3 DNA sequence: TGTGCCAGCAGTTACCCAGGGGGGAACCAAGAGACCCAGTACTTC. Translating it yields CASSYPGGNQETQYF.

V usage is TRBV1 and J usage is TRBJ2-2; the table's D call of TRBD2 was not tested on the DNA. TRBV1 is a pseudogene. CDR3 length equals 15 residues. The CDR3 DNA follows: TGCACCAGCAGCGAAGCGGCCGCGGGCACCGGGGAGCTGTTTTTT. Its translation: CTSSEAAAGTGELFF.

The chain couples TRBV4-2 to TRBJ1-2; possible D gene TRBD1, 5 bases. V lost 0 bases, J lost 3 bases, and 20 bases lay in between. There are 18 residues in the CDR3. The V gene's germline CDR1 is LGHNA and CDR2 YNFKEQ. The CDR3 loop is CASSQDLTGVTVDYGYTF. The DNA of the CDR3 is TGTGCCAGCAGCCAAGATCTAACGGGGGTTACTGTCGACTATGGCTACACCTTC.

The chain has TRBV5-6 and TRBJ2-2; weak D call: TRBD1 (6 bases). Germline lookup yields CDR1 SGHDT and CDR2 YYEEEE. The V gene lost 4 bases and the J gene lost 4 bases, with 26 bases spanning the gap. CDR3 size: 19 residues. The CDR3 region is CASSNERYRRGYSTGELFF. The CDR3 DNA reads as TGTGCCAGCAGCAATGAACGCTATAGAAGGGGGTATAGCACCGGGGAGCTGTTTTTT.

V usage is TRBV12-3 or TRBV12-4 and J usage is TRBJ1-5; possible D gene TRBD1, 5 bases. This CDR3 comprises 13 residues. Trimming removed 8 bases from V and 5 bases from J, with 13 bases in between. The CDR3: CASSTGRDQPQHF. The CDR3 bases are TGTGCCAGCTCCACGGGACGGGATCAGCCCCAGCATTTT.

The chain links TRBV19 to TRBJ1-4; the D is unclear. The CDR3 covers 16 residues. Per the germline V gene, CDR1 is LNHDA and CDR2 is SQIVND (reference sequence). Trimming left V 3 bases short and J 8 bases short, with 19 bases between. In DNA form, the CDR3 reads TGTGCCAGTAGTATCGAACTCACAGAAGGAAACGAAAAACTGTTTTTT. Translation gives CASSIELTEGNEKLFF.

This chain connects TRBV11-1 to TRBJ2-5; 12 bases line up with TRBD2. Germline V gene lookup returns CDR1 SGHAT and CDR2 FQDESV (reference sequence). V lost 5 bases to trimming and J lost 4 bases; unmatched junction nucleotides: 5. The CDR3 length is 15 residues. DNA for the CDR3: TGTGCCAGCAGCCCGACTAGCGGGGGCACAGAGACCCAGTACTTC. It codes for CASSPTSGGTETQYF.

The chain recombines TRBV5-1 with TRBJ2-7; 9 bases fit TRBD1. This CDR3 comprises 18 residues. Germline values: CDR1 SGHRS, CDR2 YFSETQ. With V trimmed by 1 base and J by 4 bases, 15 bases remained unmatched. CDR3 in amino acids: CASSLFPWGQGKGYEQYF. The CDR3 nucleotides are TGCGCCAGCAGCTTGTTTCCCTGGGGACAGGGTAAAGGGTACGAGCAGTACTTC.

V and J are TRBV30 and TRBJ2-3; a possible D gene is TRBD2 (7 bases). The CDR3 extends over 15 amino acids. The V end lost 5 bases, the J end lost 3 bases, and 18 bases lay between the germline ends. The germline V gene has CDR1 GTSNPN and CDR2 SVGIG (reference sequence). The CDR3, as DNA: TGTGCCTGGGGGATTGGGGGGGGCAGTACAGATACGCAGTATTTT. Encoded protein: CAWGIGGGSTDTQYF. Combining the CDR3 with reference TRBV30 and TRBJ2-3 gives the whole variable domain SQTIHQWPATLVQPVGSPLSLECTVEGTSNPNLYWYRQAAGRGLQLLFYSVGIGQISSEVPQNLSASRPQDRQFILSSKKLLLSDSGFYLCAWGIGGGSTDTQYFGPGTRLTVL.

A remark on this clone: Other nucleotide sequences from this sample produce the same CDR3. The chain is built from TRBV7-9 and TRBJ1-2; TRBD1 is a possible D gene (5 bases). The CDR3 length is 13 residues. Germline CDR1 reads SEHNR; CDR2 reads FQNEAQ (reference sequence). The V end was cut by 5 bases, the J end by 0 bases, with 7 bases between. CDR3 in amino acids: CASSRGTNYGYTF. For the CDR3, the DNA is TGTGCCAGCAGCCGGGGCACTAACTATGGCTACACCTTC.

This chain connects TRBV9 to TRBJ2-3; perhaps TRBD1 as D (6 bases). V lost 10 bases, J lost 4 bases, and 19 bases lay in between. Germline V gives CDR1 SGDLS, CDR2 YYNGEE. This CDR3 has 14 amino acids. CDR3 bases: TGTGCCGCGGCCAGGGGAGTAGGAGCAGATACGCAGTATTTT. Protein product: CAAARGVGADTQYF.

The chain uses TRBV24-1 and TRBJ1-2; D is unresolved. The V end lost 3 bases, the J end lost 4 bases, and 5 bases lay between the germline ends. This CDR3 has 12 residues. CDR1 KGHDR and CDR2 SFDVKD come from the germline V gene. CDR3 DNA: TGTGCCACCAGTGATACCGTCTATGGCTACACCTTC. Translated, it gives CATSDTVYGYTF.

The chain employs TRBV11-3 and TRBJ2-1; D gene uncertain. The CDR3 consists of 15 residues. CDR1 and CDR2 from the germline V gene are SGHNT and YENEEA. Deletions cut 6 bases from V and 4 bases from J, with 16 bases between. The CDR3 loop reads CASSLTTTYYNEQFF. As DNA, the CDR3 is TGTGCCAGCAGTTTGACCACGACCTATTACAATGAGCAGTTCTTC.

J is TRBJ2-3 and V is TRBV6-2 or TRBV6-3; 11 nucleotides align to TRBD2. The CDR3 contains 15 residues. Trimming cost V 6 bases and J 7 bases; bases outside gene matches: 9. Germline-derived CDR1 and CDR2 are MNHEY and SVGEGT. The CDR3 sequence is CASSFSGGAANTQYF. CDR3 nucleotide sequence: TGTGCCAGCAGCTTTAGCGGGGGGGCAGCGAATACGCAGTATTTT.

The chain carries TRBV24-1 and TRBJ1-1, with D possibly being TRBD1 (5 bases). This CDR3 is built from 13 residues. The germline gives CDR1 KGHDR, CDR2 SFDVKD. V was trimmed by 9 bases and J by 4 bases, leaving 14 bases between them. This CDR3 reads CATSWGEGTEAFF. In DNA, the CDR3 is TGTGCCACCTCTTGGGGGGAGGGCACTGAAGCTTTCTTT.

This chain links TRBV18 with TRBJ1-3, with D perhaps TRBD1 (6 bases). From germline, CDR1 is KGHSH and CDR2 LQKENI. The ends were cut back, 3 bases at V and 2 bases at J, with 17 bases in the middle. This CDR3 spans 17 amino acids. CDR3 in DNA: TGTGCCAGCTCACCGGGGACACTCGTGGGTACTGGAAACACCATATATTTT. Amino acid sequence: CASSPGTLVGTGNTIYF.

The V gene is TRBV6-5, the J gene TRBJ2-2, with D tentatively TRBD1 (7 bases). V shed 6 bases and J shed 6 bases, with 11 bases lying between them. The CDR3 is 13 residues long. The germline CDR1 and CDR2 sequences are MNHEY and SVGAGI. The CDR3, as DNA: TGTGCCAGCAGCGACAGGGAGGCCGGGGAGCTGTTTTTT. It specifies CASSDREAGELFF.

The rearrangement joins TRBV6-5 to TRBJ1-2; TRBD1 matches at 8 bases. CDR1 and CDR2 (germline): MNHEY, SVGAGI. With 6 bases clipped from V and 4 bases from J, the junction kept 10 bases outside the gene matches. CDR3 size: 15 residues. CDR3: CASREGQVGIYGYTF. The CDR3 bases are TGTGCCAGCAGGGAGGGACAGGTGGGGATCTATGGCTACACCTTC.

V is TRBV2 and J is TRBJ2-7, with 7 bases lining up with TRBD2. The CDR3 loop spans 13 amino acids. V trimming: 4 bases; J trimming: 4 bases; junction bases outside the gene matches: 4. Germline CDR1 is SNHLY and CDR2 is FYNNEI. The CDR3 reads CASSVQGGYEQYF. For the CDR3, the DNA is TGTGCCAGCAGTGTTCAGGGAGGGTACGAGCAGTACTTC.

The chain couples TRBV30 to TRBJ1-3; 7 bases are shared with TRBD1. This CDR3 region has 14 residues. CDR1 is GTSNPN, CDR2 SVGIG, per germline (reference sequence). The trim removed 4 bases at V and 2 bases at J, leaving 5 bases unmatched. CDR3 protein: CAWTTGAAGNTIYF. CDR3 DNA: TGTGCCTGGACCACAGGGGCGGCTGGAAACACCATATATTTT.

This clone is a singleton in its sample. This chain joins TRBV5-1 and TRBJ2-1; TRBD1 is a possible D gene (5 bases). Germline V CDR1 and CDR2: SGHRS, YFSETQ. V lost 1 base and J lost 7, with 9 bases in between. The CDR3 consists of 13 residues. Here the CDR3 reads CASSLFQGNEQFF. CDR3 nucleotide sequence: TGCGCCAGCAGCTTGTTCCAGGGAAATGAGCAGTTCTTC.

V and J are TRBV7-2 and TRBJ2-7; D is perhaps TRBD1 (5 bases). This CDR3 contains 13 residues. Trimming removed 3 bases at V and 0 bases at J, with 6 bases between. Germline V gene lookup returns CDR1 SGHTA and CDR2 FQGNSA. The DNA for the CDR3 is TGTGCCAGCAGCTTCACAGGCTCCTACGAGCAGTACTTC. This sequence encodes CASSFTGSYEQYF.

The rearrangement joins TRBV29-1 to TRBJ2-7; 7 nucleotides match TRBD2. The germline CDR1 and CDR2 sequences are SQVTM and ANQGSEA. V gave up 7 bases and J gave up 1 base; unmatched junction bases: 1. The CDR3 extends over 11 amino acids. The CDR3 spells CSAGGSYEQYF. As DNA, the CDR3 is TGCAGCGCCGGGGGGTCCTACGAGCAGTACTTC.

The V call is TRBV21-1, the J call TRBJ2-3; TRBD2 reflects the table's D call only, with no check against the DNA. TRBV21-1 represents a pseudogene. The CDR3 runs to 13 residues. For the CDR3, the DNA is TGTGCCAGCAGAGGGAGCCGAGGGGATACGCAGTATTTT. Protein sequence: CASRGSRGDTQYF.

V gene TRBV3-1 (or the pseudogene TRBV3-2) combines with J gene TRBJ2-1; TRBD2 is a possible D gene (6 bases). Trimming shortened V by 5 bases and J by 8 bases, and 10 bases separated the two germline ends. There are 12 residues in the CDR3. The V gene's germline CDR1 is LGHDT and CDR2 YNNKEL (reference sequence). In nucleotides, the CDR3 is TGTGCCAGCAGCGGGAGGATGGATGAGCAGTTCTTC. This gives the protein CASSGRMDEQFF.